This record looks at one TCR beta chain sequence and its context. The CDR3 is 14 amino acids. Germline V CDR1 and CDR2: MDHEN, SYDVKM. The V gene end was trimmed by 4 bases and the J gene end by 4 bases; junction bases not matched to a gene: 5. The source of the sample is a study of technical replicates of blood from a few donors. Generated by immunoSEQ multiplex PCR, the TCRdb table keeps only in-frame clones and is missing some. The table lists 85,000 to 100,000 clones, approximately 96% of them singletons, with approximately 0.2% in the top ten. The clonotype comes from a human donor in good health. The chain uses TRBV28 and TRBJ2-7; 9 nucleotides align to TRBD1. Sequencing was performed on T cells isolated from PBMCs. The CDR3 DNA is TGTGCCAGCAGTTCCCGGGACAGGGCGTACGAGCAGTACTTC. Protein product: CASSSRDRAYEQYF.